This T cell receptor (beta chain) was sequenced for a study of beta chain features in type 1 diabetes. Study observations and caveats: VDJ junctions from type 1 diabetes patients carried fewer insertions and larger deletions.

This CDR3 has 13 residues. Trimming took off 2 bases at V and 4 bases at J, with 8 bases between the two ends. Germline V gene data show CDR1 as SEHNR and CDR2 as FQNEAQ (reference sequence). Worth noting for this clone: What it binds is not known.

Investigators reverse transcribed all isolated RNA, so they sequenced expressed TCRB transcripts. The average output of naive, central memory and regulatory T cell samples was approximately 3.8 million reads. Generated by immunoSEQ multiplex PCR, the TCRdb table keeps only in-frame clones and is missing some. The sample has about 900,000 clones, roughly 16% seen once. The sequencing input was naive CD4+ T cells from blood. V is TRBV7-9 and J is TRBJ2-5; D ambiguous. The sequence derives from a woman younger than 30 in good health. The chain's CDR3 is CASSLFSTETQYF. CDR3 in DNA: TGTGCCAGCAGCTTATTTAGCACAGAGACCCAGTACTTC. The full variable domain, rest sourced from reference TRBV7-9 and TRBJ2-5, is DTGVSQNPRHKITKRGQNVTFRCDPISEHNRLYWYRQTLGQGPEFLTYFQNEAQLEKSRLLSDRFSAERPKGSFSTLEIQRTEQGDSAMYLCASSLFSTETQYFGPGTRLLVL.